This TCR beta chain was captured in a study of blood T cell repertoires in COVID-19 (dated by TCRdb to 2020 to 2022). As for the study more broadly: Samples from collaborators originated in the United States, Italy and Spain and spanned both the acute and convalescent phases of COVID-19. Where HLA class I and class II types were available, the types were taken from metadata supplied by the sample provider, not from assay-based typing. Subjects who had been exposed to COVID-19, were actively infected with it, or had recovered from it provided the deeply sampled blood TCRbeta repertoires that made up the dataset. The sample metadata nearly always contained a de-identified subject ID, COVID-19 status, age in years and sex. Samples came from the ongoing ImmuneRACE study (first 160 participants) plus 1,254 subjects from 6 global collaborators. The repertoires were made available in a free public database intended to serve as a resource for research on the immune response to SARS-CoV-2. The material from the prospective study consisted of cDNA or gDNA derived from T cells, B-cell-depleted T cells, or PBMCs. What the study reported, not specific to this receptor: The amount of clinical and demographic metadata varied by source and participant and was provided uncurated.

V is shortened by 0 bases, J by 2 bases, and the region joining them spans 5 bases. Counted from cysteine to phenylalanine, this CDR3 has 13 amino acids. The entry retains the CDR3 DNA only, 39 bases that are in frame from base 1. CDR1 and CDR2 are read off the germline V gene as LGHNA and YSLEER. Collaborating institutions collected whole blood in K2EDTA tubes following their own protocols. For TCRbeta analysis, collaborator samples were shipped as frozen whole blood, as isolated PBMCs, or as DNA extracted from either sample type. To note about this clone: Its specific antigen is unknown. No clone much larger than this one lies a single base away; base qualities are absent.

The immunoSEQ Assay, a bias-controlled multiplex PCR, was used to amplify TCRbeta CDR3 regions from genomic DNA. On the authors' methods: The number of nucleated cells in each sample was estimated by amplification of reference gene primers within the assay. To quantify the absolute abundance of each unique TCRbeta CDR3 rearrangement, sequence reads were collapsed and filtered. For each sample, productive Simpson clonality was calculated by taking the square root of Simpson's diversity index across productive rearrangements. The immuneACCESS repertoire file appears here via TCRdb, limited to in-frame rearrangements. These files lack a portion of the clones; in checked studies, under half of the deficit traces to unresolved V genes, and the cause of the others is not known. V, J and clone size are taken as reported in that table, and D and trimming were inferred from the DNA itself. Counted in this sample were roughly 180,000 clones; roughly 90% of them appeared once. The ten largest clones capture roughly 20% of the sample.

The chain uses TRBV4-3 and TRBJ2-7; there is no confident call for the D gene. The material sequenced was peripheral blood. This receptor was taken from a man in his 70s with active or convalescent COVID-19. The bases are TGCGCCAGCAGCCAAGACTTAGCCTACGAGCAGTACTTC. This codes for CASSQDLAYEQYF.